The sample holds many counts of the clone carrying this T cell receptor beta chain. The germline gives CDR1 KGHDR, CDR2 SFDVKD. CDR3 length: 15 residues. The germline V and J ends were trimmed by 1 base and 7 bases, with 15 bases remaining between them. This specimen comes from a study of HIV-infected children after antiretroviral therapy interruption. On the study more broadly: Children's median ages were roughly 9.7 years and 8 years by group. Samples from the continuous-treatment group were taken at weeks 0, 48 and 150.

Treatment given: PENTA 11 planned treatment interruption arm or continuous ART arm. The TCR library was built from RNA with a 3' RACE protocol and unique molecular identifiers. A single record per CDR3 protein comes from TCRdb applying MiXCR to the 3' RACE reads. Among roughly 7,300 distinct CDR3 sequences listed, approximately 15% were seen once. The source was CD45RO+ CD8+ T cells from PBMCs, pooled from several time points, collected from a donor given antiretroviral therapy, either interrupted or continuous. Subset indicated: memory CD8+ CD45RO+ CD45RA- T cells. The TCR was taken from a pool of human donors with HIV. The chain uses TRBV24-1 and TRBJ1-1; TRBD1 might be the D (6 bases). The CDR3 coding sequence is TGTGCCACCAGTGATTTTCAGGTGGGGGGCCATGAAGCTTTCTTT. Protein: CATSDFQVGGHEAFF.